This T cell receptor beta chain was captured in a study of identifying expanded T cells in peripheral blood. As regards this clone: Its cognate antigen is unknown.

The study, taken as a whole, reports: Clone count variance between two-week samples rose with total template count.

Clones were read by immunoSEQ multiplex PCR, and TCRdb kept only the in-frame ones, dropping some. Altogether about 110,000 clones are present, about 87% being singletons, with the ten largest covering 7% to 9%. The germline V gene encodes CDR1 GTSNPN and CDR2 SVGIG (reference sequence). Losses at the gene ends were 3 bases for V and 4 bases for J; bases not matched to a gene: 6. The CDR3 covers 14 residues. The J gene is TRBJ2-3, the V gene TRBV30, with 8 bases identical to TRBD2. The sequenced material came from blood. This sequence was found in a person aged 18-70 years in good health. CDR3 bases: TGTGCCTGGAGGGGCGGGGGGTTGGCAGATACGCAGTATTTT. This gives the protein CAWRGGGLADTQYF.